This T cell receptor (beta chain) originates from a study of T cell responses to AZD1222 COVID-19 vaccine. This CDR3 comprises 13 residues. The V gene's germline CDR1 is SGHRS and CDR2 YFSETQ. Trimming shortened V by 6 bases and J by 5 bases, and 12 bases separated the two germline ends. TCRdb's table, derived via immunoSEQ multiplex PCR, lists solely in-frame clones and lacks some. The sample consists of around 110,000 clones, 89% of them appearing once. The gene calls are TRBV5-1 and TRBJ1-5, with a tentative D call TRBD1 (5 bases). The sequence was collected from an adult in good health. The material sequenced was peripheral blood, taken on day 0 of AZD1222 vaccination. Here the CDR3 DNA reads TGCGCCAGCAAAAGGGGTGAGGATCAGCCCCAGCATTTT. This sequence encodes CASKRGEDQPQHF.